Listed below are T cell receptor beta chains from one sample, sequenced in a study of OX40 agonist ivuxolimab in advanced cancers. The assay was immunoSEQ multiplex PCR, and TCRdb's table has in-frame clones only and misses some. The sample shows 74,000 or so clones, roughly 90% of them seen only once. The material sequenced was CD4+ or CD8+ T cells sorted from blood, taken in a trial of the OX40 agonist ivuxolimab. The receptors originated from an adult with an advanced solid tumor such as melanoma, head and neck, liver or kidney cancer. CDR3s include the opening cysteine and the closing phenylalanine or tryptophan. The D gene is left open where the match is weak. Where a row states a size, it is once, few, many or the class of an expanded clone; other rows omit it.

CDR3nt: TGCGCCAGCAGCTCTTCTCGGGAGACCCAGTACTTC
CDR3aa: CASSSSRETQYF
d_gene: .
len: 12
v_gene: TRBV5-1
j_gene: TRBJ2-5
abundance: .

CDR3nt: TGTGCCAGCAGTCTAACAAGACTGGCCATATATTTT
CDR3aa: CASSLTRLAIYF
d_gene: .
len: 12
v_gene: TRBV6-6
j_gene: TRBJ1-3
abundance: .

CDR3nt: TGTGCCAGCAGTGAAGGGTATAGCAATCAGCCCCAGCATTTT
CDR3aa: CASSEGYSNQPQHF
d_gene: .
len: 14
v_gene: TRBV6-1
j_gene: TRBJ1-5
abundance: .

CDR3nt: TGTGCCAGCAGTAAAGGTAGGGGACCTTTATCCTACGAGCAGTACTTC
CDR3aa: CASSKGRGPLSYEQYF
d_gene: .
len: 16
v_gene: TRBV28
j_gene: TRBJ2-7
abundance: .

CDR3nt: TGTGCCAGCAGCTTAGAGTTTGACAGATCCTACGAGCAGTACTTC
CDR3aa: CASSLEFDRSYEQYF
d_gene: .
len: 15
v_gene: TRBV7-2
j_gene: TRBJ2-7
abundance: .

CDR3nt: TGTGCCAGCAGTTTTCTAGCGGGGCCCTACGAGCAGTACTTC
CDR3aa: CASSFLAGPYEQYF
d_gene: TRBD2
len: 14
v_gene: TRBV6-4
j_gene: TRBJ2-7
abundance: once

CDR3nt: TGTGCTAGCAGCCGGGACTTCCTCCAGCCGCAGTATTTT
CDR3aa: CASSRDFLQPQYF
d_gene: .
len: 13
v_gene: TRBV7-7
j_gene: TRBJ2-3
abundance: .

CDR3nt: TGTGCCAGCTCTTCGGACAGGGTAAAGTCCCAGCATTTT
CDR3aa: CASSSDRVKSQHF
d_gene: TRBD1
len: 13
v_gene: TRBV18
j_gene: TRBJ1-5
abundance: few

CDR3nt: TGTGCCAGCAGCACCTGGGGGGCCCCTGAAGCTTTCTTT
CDR3aa: CASSTWGAPEAFF
d_gene: .
len: 13
v_gene: TRBV7-9
j_gene: TRBJ1-1
abundance: .

CDR3nt: TGTGCCAGCAAAAAGACCCAGTACTTC
CDR3aa: CASKKTQYF
d_gene: .
len: 9
v_gene: TRBV6-1
j_gene: TRBJ2-5
abundance: .

CDR3nt: TGCGCCAGCAGCTTGCGTGGACACCGAAGGGAGTTGGACTTC
CDR3aa: CASSLRGHRRELDF
d_gene: .
len: 14
v_gene: TRBV5-1
j_gene: TRBJ1-2
abundance: .

CDR3nt: TGTGCCGGAAGACAGGGTCGGGAGACCGGGGAGCTGTTTTTT
CDR3aa: CAGRQGRETGELFF
d_gene: .
len: 14
v_gene: TRBV18
j_gene: TRBJ2-2
abundance: .

CDR3nt: TGCGCCAGCAGCCAGACCGGGACAGGAGAGACCCAGTACTTC
CDR3aa: CASSQTGTGETQYF
d_gene: TRBD1
len: 14
v_gene: TRBV4-1
j_gene: TRBJ2-5
abundance: .

CDR3nt: TGTGCCAGCAGCTTGGGTGGCGGGGGTACCGGGGAGCTGTTTTTT
CDR3aa: CASSLGGGGTGELFF
d_gene: TRBD2
len: 15
v_gene: TRBV5-6
j_gene: TRBJ2-2
abundance: .

CDR3nt: TGTGCCAGCAGCTCGGGACAGCTCAATATGAACACTGAAGCTTTCTTT
CDR3aa: CASSSGQLNMNTEAFF
d_gene: TRBD1
len: 16
v_gene: TRBV27
j_gene: TRBJ1-1
abundance: .

CDR3nt: TGCGCCAGCAGCCAAACCGGCAGGGGGGGGAATGAGCAGTTCTTC
CDR3aa: CASSQTGRGGNEQFF
d_gene: .
len: 15
v_gene: TRBV4-1
j_gene: TRBJ2-1
abundance: .

CDR3nt: TGTGCCAGCAGCACCTCCGACTGGTCCTACGAGCAGTACTTC
CDR3aa: CASSTSDWSYEQYF
d_gene: .
len: 14
v_gene: TRBV9
j_gene: TRBJ2-7
abundance: .

CDR3nt: TGTGCCAGCAGCTTGGGAGGACAGCTCTCCTACAATGAGCAGTTCTTC
CDR3aa: CASSLGGQLSYNEQFF
d_gene: .
len: 16
v_gene: TRBV7-8
j_gene: TRBJ2-1
abundance: .

CDR3nt: TGTGCCAGCAGCCAGGTTTGGTACAGGAGCCAAGAGACCCAGTACTTC
CDR3aa: CASSQVWYRSQETQYF
d_gene: .
len: 16
v_gene: TRBV14
j_gene: TRBJ2-5
abundance: .

CDR3nt: TGTGCCAGTAGCCCATCGCCAGGCACGCAGTATTTT
CDR3aa: CASSPSPGTQYF
d_gene: .
len: 12
v_gene: TRBV19
j_gene: TRBJ2-3
abundance: once

CDR3nt: TGTGCCACCCAGTTGGGGGCTGAAGCTTTCTTT
CDR3aa: CATQLGAEAFF
d_gene: .
len: 11
v_gene: TRBV15
j_gene: TRBJ1-1
abundance: .

CDR3nt: TGTGCCAGCAGCGTAACAGGGGGGGCTAATGAAAAACTGTTTTTT
CDR3aa: CASSVTGGANEKLFF
d_gene: TRBD1
len: 15
v_gene: TRBV7-3
j_gene: TRBJ1-4
abundance: .

CDR3nt: TGTGCCAGCAGTTACTCTACCGGTCTCGAGCAGTACTTC
CDR3aa: CASSYSTGLEQYF
d_gene: .
len: 13
v_gene: TRBV6-5
j_gene: TRBJ2-7
abundance: .

CDR3nt: TGTGCCAGCAGATTTGCCGGGACGCCTAATCAGCCCCAGCATTTT
CDR3aa: CASRFAGTPNQPQHF
d_gene: .
len: 15
v_gene: TRBV2
j_gene: TRBJ1-5
abundance: .

CDR3nt: TGCGCCAGCAGCTTGGCGGACTGGCCTTACGAGCAGTACTTC
CDR3aa: CASSLADWPYEQYF
d_gene: .
len: 14
v_gene: TRBV5-1
j_gene: TRBJ2-7
abundance: .

CDR3nt: TGTGCCAGCAGCTTGGGGAGTTCCTCTAGGGAGATTCAGTACTTC
CDR3aa: CASSLGSSSREIQYF
d_gene: .
len: 15
v_gene: TRBV5-8
j_gene: TRBJ2-4
abundance: .

CDR3nt: TGTGCCAGCAGCCCCCTAGCGGATACCTCCTACGAGCAGTACTTC
CDR3aa: CASSPLADTSYEQYF
d_gene: TRBD2
len: 15
v_gene: TRBV7-2
j_gene: TRBJ2-7
abundance: .

CDR3nt: TGTGCCAGCAGTGAGGGCTACACCTTC
CDR3aa: CASSEGYTF
d_gene: .
len: 9
v_gene: TRBV2
j_gene: TRBJ1-2
abundance: few